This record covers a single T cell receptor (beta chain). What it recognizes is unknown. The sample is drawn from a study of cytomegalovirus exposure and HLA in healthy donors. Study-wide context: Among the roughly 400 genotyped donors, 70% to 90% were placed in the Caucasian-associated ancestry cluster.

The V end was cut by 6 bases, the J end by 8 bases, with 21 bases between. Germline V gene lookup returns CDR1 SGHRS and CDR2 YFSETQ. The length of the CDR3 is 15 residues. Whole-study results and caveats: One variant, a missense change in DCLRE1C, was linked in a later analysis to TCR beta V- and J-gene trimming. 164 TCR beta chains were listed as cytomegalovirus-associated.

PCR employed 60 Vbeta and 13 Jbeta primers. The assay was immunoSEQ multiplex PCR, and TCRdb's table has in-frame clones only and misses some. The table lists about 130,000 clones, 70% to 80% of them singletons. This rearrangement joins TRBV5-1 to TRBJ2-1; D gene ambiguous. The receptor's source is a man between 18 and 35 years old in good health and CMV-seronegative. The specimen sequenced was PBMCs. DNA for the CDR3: TGCGCCAGCACCGTAGAGACTGCCCTCTCGGATGAGCAGTTCTTC. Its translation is CASTVETALSDEQFF.